A selection of T cell receptor beta chains follows, all from one sample in a study of T cells in Graves' hyperthyroidism and ophthalmopathy. TCRdb re-derived calls from the multiplex PCR reads in MiXCR, one entry per CDR3 protein. The sample has approximately 490,000 distinct CDR3 sequences, 20% to 25% seen once. The sequenced sample was blood. The receptor source for this set is a woman between 70 and 85 years old with Graves' ophthalmopathy. The CDR3 runs from the conserved cysteine through the conserved F or W. The D gene is left open where the match is weak. Some rows have no size entry. The others give once, few or many, or a class for an expanded clone.

d_call cdr3_length j_call v_call clone_size cdr3_nt cdr3_aa
TRBD1 15 TRBJ2-3 TRBV29-1 . TGCAGCGTTGTTCCCGGGACAGGGGTGACAGATACGCAGTATTTT CSVVPGTGVTDTQYF
TRBD2 15 TRBJ2-7 TRBV13 few TGTGCCAGCAGCTTTGGGCTAGCGGGCTTACACGAGCAGTACTTC CASSFGLAGLHEQYF
. 15 TRBJ2-1 TRBV20-1 . TGCAGTGCTAGAGTATCACCGGGACTGTACAATGAGCAGTCCTTC CSARVSPGLYNEQSF
. 14 TRBJ1-5 TRBV6-1 many TGTGCCAGCCTCGAGGGGACACCGCCCTGGCCCCAGCATTTT CASLEGTPPWPQHF
. 16 TRBJ2-5 TRBV7-8 . TGTGCCAGCAGCTTAGGTTTTTTGGCCAGGGAAGAGACCCAGTACTTC CASSLGFLAREETQYF
. 16 TRBJ1-3 TRBV6-2/TRBV6-3 . TGTGCCAGCAGTGACGAGGGCACGAACCTTGGAAACACCATATATTTT CASSDEGTNLGNTIYF
. 14 TRBJ1-1 TRBV2 . TGTGCCAGCAGCACACGGCGGATCAACACTGAAGCTTTCTTT CASSTRRINTEAFF
. 15 TRBJ2-2 TRBV2 many TGTGCCAGCAGTGAACAGGCCAAAAACACCGGGGAGCTGTTTTTT CASSEQAKNTGELFF
. 16 TRBJ2-1 TRBV27 few TGTGCCAGCAGTTTAGGTGTCGGGGCAGGCTACAATGAGCAGTTCTTC CASSLGVGAGYNEQFF
. 17 TRBJ1-1 TRBV5-1 . TGCGCCAGCAGCCCCGGGGCCCCGCTGGCGACGAACACTGAAGCTTTCTTT CASSPGAPLATNTEAFF
. 13 TRBJ2-3 TRBV11-2 many TGTGCCAGCAGCCCCACCGGCAAAGATACGCAGTATTTT CASSPTGKDTQYF
TRBD2 16 TRBJ2-1 TRBV5-1 few TGCGCCAGCAGCCCCTGGACTAGCGGGTCCTACAATGAGCAGTTCTTC CASSPWTSGSYNEQFF
TRBD2 14 TRBJ2-2 TRBV24-1 few TGTGCCACGAGGAGCGGGGAGCGGACCGGGGAGCTGTTTTTT CATRSGERTGELFF
. 14 TRBJ1-5 TRBV20-1 . TGCAGTGCTAGCCTCGCAAATGGGCGTCAGCCCCAGCATTTT CSASLANGRQPQHF
. 15 TRBJ1-4 TRBV28 many TGTGCCAGCAGTACCCCCGGGGACGGCCTGGGAAAACTGTTTTTT CASSTPGDGLGKLFF
TRBD2 17 TRBJ2-2 TRBV5-1 . TGCGCCAGCAGCCTCCGACCACTAGCGGGAGAGACCGGGGAGCTGTTTTTT CASSLRPLAGETGELFF
TRBD1 17 TRBJ1-5 TRBV28 few TGTGCCAGCAGTCCATTTCAAGACAGGGTTAGCAATCAGCCCCAGCATTTT CASSPFQDRVSNQPQHF
. 15 TRBJ1-1 TRBV5-1 . TGCGCCAGCAGCTCGAGGAGCGTAGGGAACACTGAAGCTTTCTTT CASSSRSVGNTEAFF
. 16 TRBJ1-4 TRBV12-3/TRBV12-4 . TGTGCCAGCAGTTTAGTTGGGGGAGCAACTAATGAAAAACTGTTTTTT CASSLVGGATNEKLFF
. 10 TRBJ2-3 TRBV20-1 many TGCAGTGCTGCATCAGATACGCAGTATTTT CSAASDTQYF
. 13 TRBJ1-2 TRBV6-6 . TGTGCCAGCAGTTACCTCCAGAGCAGCGGCTACACCTTC CASSYLQSSGYTF
TRBD1 15 TRBJ2-3 TRBV6-1 . TGTGCCAGCAGGCGGACAGGGGTTCGTACAGATACGCAGTATTTT CASRRTGVRTDTQYF
TRBD1 13 TRBJ1-5 TRBV20-1 . TGCAGTGCTCCCGAACAGGGGGATCAGCCCCAGCATTTT CSAPEQGDQPQHF
. 14 TRBJ2-5 TRBV7-3 . TGTGCCAGCAGCTTAATGGGGGGCCGGGAGACCCAGTACTTC CASSLMGGRETQYF
. 16 TRBJ2-7 TRBV27 . TGTGCCAGCAGCCCGTCGGTGGCTAGCCTAGCCTGGGAGCAGTACTTC CASSPSVASLAWEQYF
. 14 TRBJ2-7 TRBV6-1 many TGTGCCAGCAGCCCCCGTCGGGACTCCTACGAGCAGTACTTC CASSPRRDSYEQYF
. 11 TRBJ2-3 TRBV5-1 . TGCGCCAGCAGAACGGCAGATACGCAGTATTTT CASRTADTQYF
. 12 TRBJ2-7 TRBV3-1 few TGTGCCAGCAGCCAAGCGGACTACGAGCAGTACTTC CASSQADYEQYF
TRBD2 15 TRBJ2-7 TRBV5-1 many TGTGCCAGCAGCTTACTAGCGGGAGGTCCCTACGAGCAGTACTTC CASSLLAGGPYEQYF
. 12 TRBJ1-2 TRBV20-1 . TGCAGTGCTTCGGACGGATACTATGGCTACACCTTC CSASDGYYGYTF
. 12 TRBJ1-1 TRBV30 many TGTGCCTGGAGTGTAGGCGGACCGCGAGCTTTCTTT CAWSVGGPRAFF
. 16 TRBJ1-1 TRBV20-1 many TGCAGTGCCCCAAGCCGGGTCCCAGGGGTGATCGCTGAAGCTTTCTTT CSAPSRVPGVIAEAFF
TRBD2 15 TRBJ2-1 TRBV3-1 . TGTGCCAGCAGCCAAGTTGTAGCGGGCCGCAATGAGCAGTTCTTC CASSQVVAGRNEQFF
. 10 TRBJ2-1 TRBV2 . TGTGCCAGGGGGTACAATGAGCAGTTCTTC CARGYNEQFF
. 13 TRBJ1-1 TRBV9 . TGTGCCAGCAGCGTAGAGGAGCACACTGAAGCTTTCTTT CASSVEEHTEAFF
. 13 TRBJ2-2 TRBV30 . TGTGCCTGGAGTATTAGTTACACCGGGGAGCTGTTTTTT CAWSISYTGELFF
. 14 TRBJ2-3 TRBV12-3/TRBV12-4 . TGTGCCAGCAGGCGTACAGGGCTGGGGGTTACGCAGTATTTT CASRRTGLGVTQYF
. 11 TRBJ1-2 TRBV12-3/TRBV12-4 many TGTGCCAGCAGCGAGACAGATGGCTACACCTTC CASSETDGYTF
. 14 TRBJ2-5 TRBV7-9 . TGTGCCAGCAGCTCCGGGCTTCCCCCAGAGACCCAGTACTTC CASSSGLPPETQYF
TRBD2 18 TRBJ2-1 TRBV20-1 . TGCAGTGCTTACGCCTTAGGGCTAGCGGGACCCTCCTACAATGAGCAGTTCTTC CSAYALGLAGPSYNEQFF
. 13 TRBJ2-1 TRBV10-3 . TGTGCCATCAGTGGGAGCCAGAACAATGAGCAGTTCTTC CAISGSQNNEQFF
. 14 TRBJ2-3 TRBV28 many TGTGCCAGCAGTGCCCCGGGGGCGGAAGATACGCAGTATTTT CASSAPGAEDTQYF
. 14 TRBJ1-3 TRBV20-1 few TGCAGTGCTAGACGGCAGACCTCTGGAAACACCATATATTTT CSARRQTSGNTIYF
. 14 TRBJ1-1 TRBV7-2 few TGTGCCAGCAGCTTTGGTTTTGAGAACACTGAAGCTTTCTTT CASSFGFENTEAFF
. 13 TRBJ1-5 TRBV7-2 many TGTGCCAGCAGCTTAGAGCGGAATCAGCCCCAGCATTTT CASSLERNQPQHF
. 15 TRBJ1-1 TRBV2 many TGTGCCAGCAGTGAAGGCTGGCAGGCGAACACTGAAGCTTTCTTT CASSEGWQANTEAFF
. 13 TRBJ1-5 TRBV27 few TGTGCCAGCAGAGGAGGGCGCGGGCAGCCCCAGCATTTT CASRGGRGQPQHF
TRBD2 18 TRBJ2-1 TRBV7-2 few TGTGCCAGCAGCTTAGGACCGCCGGGACTAAGCTCCTACAATGAGCAGTTCTTC CASSLGPPGLSSYNEQFF
TRBD1 16 TRBJ2-7 TRBV19 once TGTGCCAGTAGTATGGCCCCCGGGACAGGGGCCTACGAGCAGTACTTC CASSMAPGTGAYEQYF
. 14 TRBJ2-6 TRBV20-1 few TGCAGTGCAGAGGGCCAGACCGGGGCCAACGTCCTGACTTTC CSAEGQTGANVLTF
. 14 TRBJ1-2 TRBV7-9 few TGTGCCAGCAGCTTAGCGCGGGGTCGGGATGGCTACACCTTC CASSLARGRDGYTF
TRBD1 15 TRBJ2-2 TRBV12-3/TRBV12-4 many TGTGCCAGCAGTCCTAGACAGGGGGTCACCGGGGAGCTGTTTTTT CASSPRQGVTGELFF
. 13 TRBJ1-1 TRBV12-3/TRBV12-4 few TGTGCCTTAAGAGGGCAGTCGAACACTGAAGCTTTCTTT CALRGQSNTEAFF
. 12 TRBJ1-1 TRBV6-5 . TGTGCCAGCAGTTACTCCACAGGAAGAGCTTTCTTT CASSYSTGRAFF
. 13 TRBJ1-1 TRBV4-1 few TGCGCCAGCAGCCAAATTGGGAACACTGAAGCTTTCTTT CASSQIGNTEAFF
. 15 TRBJ1-2 TRBV20-1 . TGCAGTGCTAGAGATATATTGCAGGGGAACTATGGCTACACCTTC CSARDILQGNYGYTF
. 18 TRBJ2-5 TRBV7-3 many TGTGCCAGCAGCCTTTCGCCCTTGACAGGCTGGCGTCAAGAGACCCAGTACTTC CASSLSPLTGWRQETQYF
TRBD2 17 TRBJ2-1 TRBV2 many TGTGCCAGCAGAGGGACTAGCGGGATGAAAAACAACAATGAGCAGTTCTTC CASRGTSGMKNNNEQFF
. 14 TRBJ1-1 TRBV12-3/TRBV12-4 few TGTGCCAGCAGTTTGCCGGGGATCTACACTGAAGCTTTCTTT CASSLPGIYTEAFF